This T cell receptor (beta chain) originates from a study of blood T cell repertoires in COVID-19. At the level of the study: PBMCs, B-cell-depleted T cells, or T cells provided the cDNA or gDNA that made up the material.

Across about two dozen US areas, participants ranged in age from 18 to 89 years. As processed by the authors: Amplification from reference gene primers served as the basis for estimated nucleated cell counts. Sequencing was performed with immunoSEQ multiplex PCR; in TCRdb, only in-frame clones are kept and a portion is missing. V and J calls and clone size are given by that table; D and trimming were obtained from the DNA. This table has some 320,000 clones, 85% to 90% appearing once. The sequencing input was PBMCs or T cells enriched from blood (not recorded which). The sequence derives from a woman aged 50 to 65 who had been exposed to COVID-19.

This chain's CDR3 is CASSPLQGASTEAFF. The CDR3 DNA follows: TGTGCCAGCTCACCACTCCAGGGGGCGAGCACTGAAGCTTTCTTT. The rearrangement joins TRBV18 to TRBJ1-1; 8 nucleotides agree with TRBD1. After removal of 1 base from V and 4 bases from J, the junction contained 5 bases not matched to a gene. CDR1 is KGHSH, CDR2 LQKENI, per germline. There are 15 residues in the CDR3.